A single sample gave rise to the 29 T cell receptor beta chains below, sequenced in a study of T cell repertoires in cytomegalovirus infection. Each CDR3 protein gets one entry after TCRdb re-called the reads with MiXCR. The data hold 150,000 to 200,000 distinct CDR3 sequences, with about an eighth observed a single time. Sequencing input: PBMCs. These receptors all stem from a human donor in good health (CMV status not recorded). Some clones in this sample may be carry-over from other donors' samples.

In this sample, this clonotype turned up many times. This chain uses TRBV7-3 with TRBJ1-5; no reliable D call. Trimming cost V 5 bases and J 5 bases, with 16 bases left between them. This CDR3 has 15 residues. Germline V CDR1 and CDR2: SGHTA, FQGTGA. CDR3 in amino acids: CASSPLGSQDQPQHF. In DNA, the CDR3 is TGTGCCAGCAGCCCGCTCGGCAGCCAGGATCAGCCCCAGCATTTT.

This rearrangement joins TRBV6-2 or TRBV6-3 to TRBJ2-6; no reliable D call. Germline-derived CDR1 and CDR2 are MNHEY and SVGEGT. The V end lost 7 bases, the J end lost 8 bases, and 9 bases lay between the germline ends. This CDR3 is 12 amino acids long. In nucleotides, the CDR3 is TGTGCCAGCACGTACGCCCCCAACGTCCTGACTTTC. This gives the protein CASTYAPNVLTF.

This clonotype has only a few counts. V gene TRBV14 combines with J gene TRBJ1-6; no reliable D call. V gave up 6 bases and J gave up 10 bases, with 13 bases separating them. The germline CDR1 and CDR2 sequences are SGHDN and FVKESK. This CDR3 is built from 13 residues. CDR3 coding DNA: TGTGCCAGCAGTTTTGTCACGGGATCACCCCTCCACTTT. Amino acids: CASSFVTGSPLHF.

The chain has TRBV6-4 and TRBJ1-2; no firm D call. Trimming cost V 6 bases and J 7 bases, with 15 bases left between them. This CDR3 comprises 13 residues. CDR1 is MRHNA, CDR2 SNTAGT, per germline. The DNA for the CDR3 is TGTGCCAGCAGCATCCGGCCAGGACTTGGCTACACCTTC. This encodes CASSIRPGLGYTF.

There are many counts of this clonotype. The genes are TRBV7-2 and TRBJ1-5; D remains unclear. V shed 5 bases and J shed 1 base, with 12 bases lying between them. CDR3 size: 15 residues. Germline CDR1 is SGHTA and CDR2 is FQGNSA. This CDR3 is CASSPVPGSNQPQHF. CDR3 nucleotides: TGTGCCAGCAGCCCAGTTCCCGGCAGCAATCAGCCCCAGCATTTT. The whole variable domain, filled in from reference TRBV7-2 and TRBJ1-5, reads GAGVSQSPSNKVTEKGKDVELRCDPISGHTALYWYRQSLGQGLEFLIYFQGNSAPDKSGLPSDRFSAERTGGSVSTLTIQRTQQEDSAVYLCASSPVPGSNQPQHFGDGTRLSIL.

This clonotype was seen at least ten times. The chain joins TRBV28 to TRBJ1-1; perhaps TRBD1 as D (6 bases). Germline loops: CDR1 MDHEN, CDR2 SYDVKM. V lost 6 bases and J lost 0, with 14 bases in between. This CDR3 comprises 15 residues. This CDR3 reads CASRPGQLMNTEAFF. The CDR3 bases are TGTGCCAGCAGACCCGGACAGCTTATGAACACTGAAGCTTTCTTT. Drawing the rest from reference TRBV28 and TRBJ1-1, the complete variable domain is DVKVTQSSRYLVKRTGEKVFLECVQDMDHENMFWYRQDPGLGLRLIYFSYDVKMKEKGDIPEGYSVSREKKERFSLILESASTNQTSMYLCASRPGQLMNTEAFFGQGTRLTVV.

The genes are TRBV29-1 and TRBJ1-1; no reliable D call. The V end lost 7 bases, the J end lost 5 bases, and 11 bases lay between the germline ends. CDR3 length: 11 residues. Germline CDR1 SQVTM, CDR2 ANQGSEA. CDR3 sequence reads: CSAGRETEAFF. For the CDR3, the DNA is TGCAGCGCTGGGCGAGAGACTGAAGCTTTCTTT.

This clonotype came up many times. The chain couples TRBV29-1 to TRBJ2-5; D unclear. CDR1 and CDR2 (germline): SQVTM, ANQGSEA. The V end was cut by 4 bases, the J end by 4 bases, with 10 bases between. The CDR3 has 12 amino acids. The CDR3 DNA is TGCAGCGTTGGATTTTCAAGAGAGACCCAGTACTTC. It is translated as CSVGFSRETQYF.

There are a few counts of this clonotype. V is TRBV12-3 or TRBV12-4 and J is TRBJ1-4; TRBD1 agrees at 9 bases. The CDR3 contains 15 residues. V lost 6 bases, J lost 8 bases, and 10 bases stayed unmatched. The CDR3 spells CASRSPGQGGEKLFF. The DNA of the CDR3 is TGTGCCAGCAGATCTCCGGGACAGGGAGGAGAAAAACTGTTTTTT.

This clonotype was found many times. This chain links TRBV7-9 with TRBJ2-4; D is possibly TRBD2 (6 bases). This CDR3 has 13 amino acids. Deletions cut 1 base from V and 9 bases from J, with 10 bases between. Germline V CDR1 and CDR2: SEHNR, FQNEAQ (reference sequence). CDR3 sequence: CASSLGGGGIQYF. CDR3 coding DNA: TGTGCCAGCAGCTTAGGGGGAGGAGGCATTCAGTACTTC. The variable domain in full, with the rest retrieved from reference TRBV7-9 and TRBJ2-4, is DTGVSQNPRHKITKRGQNVTFRCDPISEHNRLYWYRQTLGQGPEFLTYFQNEAQLEKSRLLSDRFSAERPKGSFSTLEIQRTEQGDSAMYLCASSLGGGGIQYFGAGTRLSVL.

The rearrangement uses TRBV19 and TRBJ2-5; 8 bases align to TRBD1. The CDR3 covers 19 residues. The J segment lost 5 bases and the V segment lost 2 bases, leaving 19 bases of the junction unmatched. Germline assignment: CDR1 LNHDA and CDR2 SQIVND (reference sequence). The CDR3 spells CASSILPPGPGTGGETQYF. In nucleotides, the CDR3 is TGTGCCAGTAGTATACTGCCTCCTGGTCCCGGGACAGGCGGCGAGACCCAGTACTTC.

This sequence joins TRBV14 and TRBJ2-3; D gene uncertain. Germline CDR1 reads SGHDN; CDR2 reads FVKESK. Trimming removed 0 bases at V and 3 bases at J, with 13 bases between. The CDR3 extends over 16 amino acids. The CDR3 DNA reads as TGTGCCAGCAGCCAAGACCTAATGTTAACTACAGATACGCAGTATTTT. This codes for CASSQDLMLTTDTQYF. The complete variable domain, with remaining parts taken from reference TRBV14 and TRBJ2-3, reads EAGVTQFPSHSVIEKGQTVTLRCDPISGHDNLYWYRRVMGKEIKFLLHFVKESKQDESGMPNNRFLAERTGGTYSTLKVQPAELEDSGVYFCASSQDLMLTTDTQYFGPGTRLTVL.

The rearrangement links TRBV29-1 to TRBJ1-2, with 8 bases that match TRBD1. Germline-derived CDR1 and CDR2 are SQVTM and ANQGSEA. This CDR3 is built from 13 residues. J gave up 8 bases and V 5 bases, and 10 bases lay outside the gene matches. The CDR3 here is CSVSSGTGSGYTF. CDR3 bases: TGCAGCGTTTCCTCCGGGACAGGTTCGGGCTACACCTTC.

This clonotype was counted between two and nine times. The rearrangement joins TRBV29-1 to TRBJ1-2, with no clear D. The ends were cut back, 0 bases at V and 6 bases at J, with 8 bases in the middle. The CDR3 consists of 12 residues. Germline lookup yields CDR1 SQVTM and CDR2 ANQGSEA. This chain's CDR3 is CSVEERRDGYTF. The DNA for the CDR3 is TGCAGCGTTGAAGAGCGGCGGGATGGCTACACCTTC.

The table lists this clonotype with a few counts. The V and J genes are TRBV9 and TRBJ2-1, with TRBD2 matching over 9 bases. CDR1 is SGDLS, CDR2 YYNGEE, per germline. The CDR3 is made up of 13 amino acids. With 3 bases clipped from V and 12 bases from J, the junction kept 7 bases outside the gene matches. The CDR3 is CASSAPRLAAQFF. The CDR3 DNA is TGTGCCAGCAGCGCCCCCCGACTAGCGGCGCAGTTCTTC.

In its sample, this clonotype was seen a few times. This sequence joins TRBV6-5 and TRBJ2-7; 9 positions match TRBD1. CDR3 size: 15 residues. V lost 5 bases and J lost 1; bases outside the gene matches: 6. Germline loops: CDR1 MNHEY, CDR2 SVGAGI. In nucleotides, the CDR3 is TGTGCCAGCAGTCCGACAGGGGGAAAATCCTACGAGCAGTACTTC. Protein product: CASSPTGGKSYEQYF.

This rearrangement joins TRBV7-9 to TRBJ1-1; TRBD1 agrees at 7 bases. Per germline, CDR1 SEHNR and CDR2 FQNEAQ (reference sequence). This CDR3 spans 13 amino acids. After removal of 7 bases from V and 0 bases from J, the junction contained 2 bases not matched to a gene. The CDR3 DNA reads TGTGCCAGCAAGGACAGGCTGAACACTGAAGCTTTCTTT. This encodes CASKDRLNTEAFF.

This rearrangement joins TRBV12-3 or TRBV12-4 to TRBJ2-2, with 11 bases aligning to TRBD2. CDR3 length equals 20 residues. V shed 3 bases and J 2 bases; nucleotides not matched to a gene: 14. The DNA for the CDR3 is TGTGCCAGCAGTTTCTACGGGACTAGCGGCCGCCCTTTCAACACCGGGGAGCTGTTTTTT. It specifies CASSFYGTSGRPFNTGELFF.

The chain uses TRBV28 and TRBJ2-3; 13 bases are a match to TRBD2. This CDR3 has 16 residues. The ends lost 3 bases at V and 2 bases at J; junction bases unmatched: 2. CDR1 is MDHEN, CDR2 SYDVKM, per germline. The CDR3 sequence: CASSLGLAGHTDTQYF. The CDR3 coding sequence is TGTGCCAGCAGTTTGGGACTAGCGGGACACACAGATACGCAGTATTTT.

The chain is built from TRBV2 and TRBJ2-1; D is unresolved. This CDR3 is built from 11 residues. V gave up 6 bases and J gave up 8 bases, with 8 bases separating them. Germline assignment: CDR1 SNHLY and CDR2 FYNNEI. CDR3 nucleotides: TGTGCCAGCAGGAACCCTTATGAGCAGTTCTTC. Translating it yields CASRNPYEQFF. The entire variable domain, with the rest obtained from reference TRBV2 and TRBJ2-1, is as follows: EPEVTQTPSHQVTQMGQEVILRCVPISNHLYFYWYRQILGQKVEFLVSFYNNEISEKSEIFDDQFSVERPDGSNFTLKIRSTKLEDSAMYFCASRNPYEQFFGPGTRLTVL.

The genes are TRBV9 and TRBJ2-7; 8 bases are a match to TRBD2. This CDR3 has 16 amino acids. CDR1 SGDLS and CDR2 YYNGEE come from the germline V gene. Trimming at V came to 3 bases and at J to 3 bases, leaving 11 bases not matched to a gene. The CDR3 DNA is TGTGCCAGCAGCGCCAGAGGTAGCGGGATCCTCTACGAGCAGTACTTC. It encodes CASSARGSGILYEQYF.

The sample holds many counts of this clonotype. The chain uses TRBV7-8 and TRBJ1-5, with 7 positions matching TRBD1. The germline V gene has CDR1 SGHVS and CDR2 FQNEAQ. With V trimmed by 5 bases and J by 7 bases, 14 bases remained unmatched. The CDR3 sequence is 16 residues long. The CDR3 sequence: CASSPMGGGRGQPQHF. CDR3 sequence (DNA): TGTGCCAGCAGCCCCATGGGAGGGGGCAGAGGGCAGCCCCAGCATTTT.

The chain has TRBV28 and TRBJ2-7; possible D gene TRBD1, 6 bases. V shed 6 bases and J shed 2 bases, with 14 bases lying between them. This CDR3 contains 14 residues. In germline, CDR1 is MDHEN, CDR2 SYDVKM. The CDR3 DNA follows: TGTGCCAGCAGGGACAGCTTTCAAACCTACGAGCAGTACTTC. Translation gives CASRDSFQTYEQYF.

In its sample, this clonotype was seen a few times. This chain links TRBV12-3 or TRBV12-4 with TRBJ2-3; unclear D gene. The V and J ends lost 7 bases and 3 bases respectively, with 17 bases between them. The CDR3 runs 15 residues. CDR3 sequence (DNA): TGTGCCAGCACTTCGGCCTCTACCGCAACAGATACGCAGTATTTT. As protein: CASTSASTATDTQYF.

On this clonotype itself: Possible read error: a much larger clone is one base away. The CDR3 region is CASSSFWNEQLF. The DNA of the CDR3 is TGTGCCAGCAGCTCCTTTTGGAATGAGCAGTTGTTC. The chain is built from TRBV7-2 and TRBJ2-1; no firm D call. The CDR3 length is 12 residues. CDR1 and CDR2 (germline): SGHTA, FQGNSA.

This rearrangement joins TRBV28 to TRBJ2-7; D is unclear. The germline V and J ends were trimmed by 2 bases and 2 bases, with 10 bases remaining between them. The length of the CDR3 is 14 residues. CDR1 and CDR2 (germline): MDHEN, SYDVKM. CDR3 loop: CASSLKWRTYEQYF. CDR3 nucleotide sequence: TGTGCCAGCAGTTTAAAATGGCGGACCTACGAGCAGTACTTC.

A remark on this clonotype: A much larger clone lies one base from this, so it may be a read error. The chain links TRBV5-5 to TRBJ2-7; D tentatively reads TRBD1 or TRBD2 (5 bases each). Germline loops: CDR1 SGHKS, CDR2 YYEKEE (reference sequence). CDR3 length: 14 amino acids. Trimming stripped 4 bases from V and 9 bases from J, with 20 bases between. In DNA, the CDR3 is TGTGCCAGCAGCCTGGAAGGGGTACCTGGGGGGCAGTACTTC. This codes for CASSLEGVPGGQYF.

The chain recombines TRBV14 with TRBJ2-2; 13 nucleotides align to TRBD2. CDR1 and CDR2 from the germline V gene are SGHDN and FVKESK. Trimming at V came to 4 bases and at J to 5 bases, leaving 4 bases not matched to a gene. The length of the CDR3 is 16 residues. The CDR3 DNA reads TGTGCCAGCAGCCTGACTAGCGGGGGGCGAACCGGGGAGCTGTTTTTT. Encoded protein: CASSLTSGGRTGELFF. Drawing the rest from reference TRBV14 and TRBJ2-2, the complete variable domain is EAGVTQFPSHSVIEKGQTVTLRCDPISGHDNLYWYRRVMGKEIKFLLHFVKESKQDESGMPNNRFLAERTGGTYSTLKVQPAELEDSGVYFCASSLTSGGRTGELFFGEGSRLTVL.

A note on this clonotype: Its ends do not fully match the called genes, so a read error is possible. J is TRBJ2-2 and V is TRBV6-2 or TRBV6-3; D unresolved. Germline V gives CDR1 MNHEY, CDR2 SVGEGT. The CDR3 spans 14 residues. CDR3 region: CANSSAGYTGELFF. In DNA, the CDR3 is TGTGCCAACAGTTCCGCCGGCTACACCGGGGAGCTGTTTTTT.